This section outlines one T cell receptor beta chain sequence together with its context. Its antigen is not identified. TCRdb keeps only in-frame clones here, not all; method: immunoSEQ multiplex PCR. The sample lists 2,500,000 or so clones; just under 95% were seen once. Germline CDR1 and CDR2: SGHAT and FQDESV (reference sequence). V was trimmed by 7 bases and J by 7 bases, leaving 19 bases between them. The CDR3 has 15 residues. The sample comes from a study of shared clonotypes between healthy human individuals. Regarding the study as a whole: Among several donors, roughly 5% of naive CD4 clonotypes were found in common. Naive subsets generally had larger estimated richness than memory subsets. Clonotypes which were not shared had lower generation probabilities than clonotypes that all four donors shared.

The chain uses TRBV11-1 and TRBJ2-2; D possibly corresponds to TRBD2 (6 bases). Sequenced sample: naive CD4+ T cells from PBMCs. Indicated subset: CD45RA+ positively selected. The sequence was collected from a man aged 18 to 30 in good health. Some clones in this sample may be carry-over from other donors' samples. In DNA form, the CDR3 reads TGTGCCAGCACCCCGGGACTTGTCTTCGGCGGGGAGCTGTTTTTT. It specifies CASTPGLVFGGELFF.